This entry lists 14 T cell receptor beta chains sequenced from one sample in a study of CD8 T cells in ankylosing spondylitis. One entry per CDR3 protein results from TCRdb running MiXCR on the 5' RACE reads. In the table there are roughly 200,000 distinct CDR3 sequences, 25% to 30% of which are singletons. Sequenced: blood, either unsorted or a sorted T cell fraction (not recorded which). These receptors all stem from a male donor with ankylosing spondylitis or in good health (not recorded which).

The chain has TRBV30 and TRBJ2-5; no firm D call. Germline assignment: CDR1 GTSNPN and CDR2 SVGIG (reference sequence). V lost 0 bases, J lost 4 bases, and 3 bases lay in between. The CDR3 contains 11 residues. The CDR3 DNA reads TGTGCCTGGAGTGTACGAGAGACCCAGTACTTC. Its translation is CAWSVRETQYF.

This clonotype was seen more than once but under ten times. V and J are TRBV4-3 and TRBJ2-6; no clear D. Trimming removed 1 base at V and 0 bases at J, with 10 bases between. There are 17 residues in the CDR3. Germline V CDR1 and CDR2: LGHNA, YSLEER. The CDR3 sequence is CASSQAGTRSGANVLTF. The CDR3 DNA follows: TGCGCCAGCAGCCAAGCGGGCACCCGCTCTGGGGCCAACGTCCTGACTTTC.

This clonotype was seen ten or more times. The chain couples TRBV11-2 to TRBJ2-1, with 14 bases identical to TRBD2. In germline, CDR1 is SGHAT, CDR2 FQNNGV. V was clipped by 2 bases and J by 9 bases; unmatched bases: 6. The CDR3 sequence is 16 residues long. CDR3 amino acids: CASSLKMGLAGAEQFF. CDR3 nucleotides: TGTGCCAGCAGCTTAAAGATGGGACTAGCGGGAGCTGAGCAGTTCTTC.

The chain is built from TRBV14 and TRBJ2-1; D ambiguous. The V and J ends lost 4 bases and 3 bases respectively, with 10 bases between them. The CDR3 runs 14 residues. Germline-derived CDR1 and CDR2 are SGHDN and FVKESK. The CDR3 loop is CASSPLTGYNEQFF. The CDR3 region has the DNA TGTGCCAGCAGCCCCCTGACCGGCTACAATGAGCAGTTCTTC.

The chain has TRBV21-1 and TRBJ2-7; TRBD1 is the table's D call, not checked against the DNA. TRBV21-1 is labeled a pseudogene. CDR3 length equals 16 residues. The CDR3 loop is CASSKSAGQGPYEQYF. DNA of the CDR3: TGTGCCAGCAGCAAGTCCGCCGGACAGGGTCCCTACGAGCAGTACTTC.

The rearrangement joins TRBV20-1 to TRBJ2-7; TRBD2 aligns across 7 bases. The J segment lost 0 bases and the V segment lost 8 bases, leaving 13 bases of the junction unmatched. Per germline, CDR1 DFQATT and CDR2 SNEGSKA (reference sequence). The CDR3 spans 15 residues. The CDR3 nucleotides read TGCAGTTACGACGTAGGGACTACGAGCTCCTACGAGCAGTACTTC. Translating it yields CSYDVGTTSSYEQYF.

This clonotype was recorded many times. The chain couples TRBV20-1 to TRBJ2-5; possibly TRBD2 for D (5 bases). Germline assignment: CDR1 DFQATT and CDR2 SNEGSKA (reference sequence). The V and J ends lost 0 bases and 5 bases respectively, with 16 bases between them. This CDR3 is 15 amino acids long. CDR3 amino acids: CSARDLDSSLETQYF. The CDR3 DNA reads TGCAGTGCTAGAGATTTGGACTCCTCCCTGGAGACCCAGTACTTC.

This clonotype was recorded once. Being one base from a much bigger clone, this may be a read error. The chain has TRBV6-2 or TRBV6-3 and TRBJ2-2, with 9 bases fitting TRBD1. The CDR3 is 17 amino acids. Germline V lookup: CDR1 MNHEY, CDR2 SVGEGT. As DNA, the CDR3 is TGTGCCAGCAAGAACAGGGGGCGCGAGGTGGACACCGGGGAGCTGCTTTTT. Residues: CASKNRGREVDTGELLF.

This clonotype showed up many times. The rearrangement joins TRBV4-1 to TRBJ2-1, with 11 bases lining up with TRBD2. V lost 3 bases, J lost 10 bases, and 14 bases stayed unmatched. The CDR3 has 17 amino acids. Germline V lookup: CDR1 MGHRA, CDR2 YSYEKL. The CDR3 DNA follows: TGCGCCAGCAGCCAGAGGGAACTAGCGGGAGTAGGCTTAGAGCAGTTCTTC. This codes for CASSQRELAGVGLEQFF.

This clonotype was found many times. The CDR3, as DNA: TGTGCCAGCAGGCCCCCCCAAGAAGTGGGCGCCAAAAACATTCAGTACTTC. Translated, it gives CASRPPQEVGAKNIQYF. The gene calls are TRBV27 and TRBJ2-4; D is uncertain. Trimming took off 6 bases at V and 1 base at J, with 19 bases between the two ends. Germline V gives CDR1 MNHEY, CDR2 SMNVEV (reference sequence). This CDR3 region has 17 residues.

This clonotype was observed at least ten times. The V gene is TRBV10-3, the J gene TRBJ1-5, with no clear D. CDR3 length: 15 residues. CDR1 and CDR2 (germline): ENHRY, SYGVKD. Trimming stripped 3 bases from V and 0 bases from J, with 9 bases between. The CDR3: CAISDGGHSNQPQHF. Here the CDR3 DNA reads TGTGCCATCAGTGACGGAGGCCATAGCAATCAGCCCCAGCATTTT.

With regard to this clonotype: This may arise from a read error, as a much more abundant clone is one base away. A read error is likely, as this CDR3 ends without the conserved phenylalanine or tryptophan. The chain has TRBV10-3 and TRBJ1-1; the D gene is possibly TRBD1 (5 bases). CDR1 ENHRY and CDR2 SYGVKD come from the germline V gene. Trimming removed 6 bases from V and 0 bases from J, with 8 bases in between. The CDR3 sequence is 13 residues long. CDR3 DNA sequence: TGTGCCATCAGGACAGACATGAACACTGAAGCTTTCCTT. Protein sequence: CAIRTDMNTEAFL.

At least ten counts were recorded for this clonotype. The chain is built from TRBV7-6 and TRBJ1-3; no clear D gene. Trimming shortened V by 1 base and J by 2 bases, and 3 bases separated the two germline ends. The CDR3 is made up of 13 amino acids. Germline-derived CDR1 and CDR2 are SGHVS and FNYEAQ. CDR3 coding DNA: TGTGCCAGCAGCTTAGTAGCTGGAAACACCATATATTTT. Protein: CASSLVAGNTIYF. Based on the CDR3 plus reference TRBV7-6 and TRBJ1-3, the full variable domain is GAGVSQSPRYKVTKRGQDVALRCDPISGHVSLYWYRQALGQGPEFLTYFNYEAQQDKSGLPNDRFSAERPEGSISTLTIQRTEQRDSAMYRCASSLVAGNTIYFGEGSWLTVV.

The rearrangement uses TRBV5-1 and TRBJ1-2, with D possibly being TRBD1 (5 bases). V was trimmed by 4 bases and J by 2 bases, leaving 15 bases between them. This CDR3 is 15 amino acids long. Looked up from germline, CDR1 is SGHRS and CDR2 is YFSETQ. CDR3 nucleotides: TGCGCCAGCAGCCCGGACACGTCCAAGAACTATGGCTACACCTTC. It yields the protein CASSPDTSKNYGYTF.